This entry features one T cell receptor (delta chain) sequence. This clone was found a few times. The antigen this receptor binds is unknown. Base quality data are lacking; no much larger clone is found one base away. The germline V gene specifies GEAIGNYY as CDR1 and EKD as CDR2. The CDR3 contains 19 residues, cysteine and phenylalanine counted. Of all the DNA, just the CDR3 is kept, 57 bases in frame from base 1. A distance of 25 bases separates the germline ends of V and J, which lose 3 bases and 0 bases respectively. Genomic DNA from peripheral blood mononuclear cells isolated from patients and controls was used for TCR sequencing. Of the sequenced patients, 5 were male and six or seven were female, and the group's median age was around 66 years. Patients were recruited at a single hematology unit in Padova, Italy, and were reclassified according to 2017 WHO criteria for T-LGLL or HSTCL. Every patient sample was obtained either before therapy or while the patient was off therapy.

In both library preparation methods, multiplex PCR was run with primers aimed at the conserved V and J regions of the TCR genes. Amplicons were purified, pooled and sequenced on an Illumina MiSeq platform. On the study's bioinformatics: V(D)J alignment, clonotype assembly and translation were handled by MiXCR, while functionality assessment and CDR3 repertoire analyses were done with VDJtools. CDR3 was defined per IMGT, and analyses were restricted to productive sequences using functional genes, excluding ORF genes and pseudogenes. A custom Python script was used to search all patients and controls for identical amino acid CDR3s of major clonotypes (frequency >=5%). To compare clonotype frequencies between patients and controls, a one-sided non-parametric Wilcoxon test was applied. TCRdb called clones afresh from the public reads with CATT; identical DNA rows were later merged. The V and J calls shown here were made by TCRdb, not taken from the authors' results. The sample table contains about 1,500 delta-chain clones; only one count was recorded for about 2.9% of them. 64% of the sample lies in the top ten.

The data were taken from a study of gamma delta lymphoproliferative disorders and STAT genes (dated by TCRdb to the late 2010s). For the study in its entirety: Of the 9 Tgammadelta LGLL patients who were sequenced, 4 had symptomatic disease and 5 followed an indolent course. The LymphoTrack Dx TCRG Assay was used to build gamma-chain libraries from a minimum of 50 ng of genomic DNA. Since no corresponding Invivoscribe delta assay was available, delta-chain libraries were prepared following the standard operating procedure of the EuroClonality-NGS working group. Within a larger immunophenotypic and STAT-mutation study, TCR gamma and delta CDR3 repertoires were profiled by deep sequencing in Tgammadelta lymphoproliferative disease patients and healthy controls. The TCR-sequenced pilot group comprised several Tgammadelta large granular lymphocyte leukemia patients and a couple of hepatosplenic T-cell lymphoma patients. Two gamma-chain samples and all delta-chain samples were sequenced twice to confirm results.

The investigation overall reported the following: Almost every major gamma and delta clonotype found in patients was public, meaning shared with at least one healthy donor, with just two gamma clonotypes being private to disease. According to the authors, NGS specificity may be reduced at low frequencies, so whether leukemic clones are public or private needs confirmation. Vgamma9-JgammaP and Vdelta2-Ddelta3-Jdelta1 rearrangements dominated major clones in indolent patients but were absent in symptomatic patients, who used less common gene combinations. Control T cells likely spanned varied maturation stages, while leukemic cells were skewed toward terminal effectors, potentially limiting patient-control comparisons. When whole repertoires were clustered, gamma repertoires from patients formed a group apart from those of healthy controls, but delta repertoires showed no separation between the groups.

The chain links TRDV2 with TRDJ1; the D gene identity is not certain. The clonotype originates from a human donor with gamma-delta T-cell large granular lymphocyte leukemia. The sequenced sample was blood. At the DNA level, the sequence is TGTGCCTGTGACCCTCTCTGCACCTTGGGTTCTAAGTACACCGATAAACTCATCTTT. It encodes CACDPLCTLGSKYTDKLIF.